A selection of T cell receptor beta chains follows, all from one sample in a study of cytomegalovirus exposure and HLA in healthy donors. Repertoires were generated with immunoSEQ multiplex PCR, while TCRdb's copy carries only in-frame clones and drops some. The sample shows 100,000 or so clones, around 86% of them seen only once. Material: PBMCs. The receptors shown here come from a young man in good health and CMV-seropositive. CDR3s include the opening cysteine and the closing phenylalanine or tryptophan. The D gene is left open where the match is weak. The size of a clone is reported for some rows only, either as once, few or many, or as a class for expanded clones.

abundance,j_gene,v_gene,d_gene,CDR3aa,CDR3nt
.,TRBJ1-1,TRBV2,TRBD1,CASSLLGGLNTEAFF,TGTGCCAGCAGTCTGTTAGGGGGCTTGAACACTGAAGCTTTCTTT
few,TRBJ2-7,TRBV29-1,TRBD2,CSVESSGSSYEQYF,TGCAGCGTTGAATCGAGCGGGAGCTCCTACGAGCAGTACTTC
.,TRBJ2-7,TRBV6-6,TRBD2,CASSYSPGGYEQYF,TGTGCCAGCAGTTACTCGCCGGGAGGATACGAGCAGTACTTC
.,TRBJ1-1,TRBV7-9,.,CASSLSSSVGTEAFF,TGTGCCAGCAGCTTATCGTCATCGGTCGGGACTGAAGCTTTCTTT
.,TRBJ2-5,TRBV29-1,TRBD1,CSGGQGAGQETQYF,TGCAGCGGGGGACAGGGGGCTGGCCAAGAGACCCAGTACTTC
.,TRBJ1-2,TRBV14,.,CASSQEGRGVLYGYTF,TGTGCCAGCAGCCAAGAGGGGCGGGGGGTCTTGTATGGCTACACCTTC
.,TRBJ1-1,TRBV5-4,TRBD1,CASSNRGRMNTEAFF,TGTGCCAGCAGCAACAGGGGGCGCATGAACACTGAAGCTTTCTTT
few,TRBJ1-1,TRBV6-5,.,CASRRGGMYEAFF,TGTGCCAGCAGGAGGGGAGGTATGTACGAAGCTTTCTTT
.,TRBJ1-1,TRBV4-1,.,CASQGLNTEAFF,TGCGCCAGCCAGGGGTTGAACACTGAAGCTTTCTTT
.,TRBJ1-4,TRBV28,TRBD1,CASSLWQTGMNEKLFF,TGTGCCAGCAGTTTATGGCAGACAGGGATGAATGAAAAACTGTTTTTT
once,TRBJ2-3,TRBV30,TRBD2,CAWKGLADSDTQYF,TGTGCCTGGAAAGGACTAGCGGATTCAGATACGCAGTATTTT
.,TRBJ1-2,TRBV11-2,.,CASSPLTGRTIGYTF,TGTGCCAGCAGCCCCCTAACAGGGCGAACTATCGGCTACACCTTC
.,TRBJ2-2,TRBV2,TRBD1,CASSGQGASGELFF,TGTGCCAGCAGTGGACAGGGGGCGTCCGGGGAGCTGTTTTTT
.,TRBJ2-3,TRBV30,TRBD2,CAWNTLARADTQYF,TGTGCCTGGAATACACTAGCGCGGGCAGATACGCAGTATTTT
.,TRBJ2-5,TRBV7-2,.,CASSPGIEETQYF,TGTGCCAGCAGCCCCGGGATTGAAGAGACCCAGTACTTC
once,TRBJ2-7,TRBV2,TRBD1,CASRATGAPSYEQYF,TGTGCCAGCAGGGCCACAGGGGCCCCCTCCTACGAGCAGTACTTC
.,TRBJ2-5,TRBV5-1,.,CASSKQGSYQETQYF,TGCGCCAGCAGCAAACAGGGATCGTACCAAGAGACCCAGTACTTC
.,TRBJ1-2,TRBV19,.,CASIQQGYYGYTF,TGTGCCAGTATTCAACAGGGTTATTATGGCTACACCTTC
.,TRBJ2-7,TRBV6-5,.,CASRSTAASFYEQYF,TGTGCCAGCAGATCGACGGCGGCATCGTTCTACGAGCAGTACTTC
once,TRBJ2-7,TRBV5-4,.,CASSLGTDSYEQYF,TGTGCCAGCAGCTTGGGCACAGACTCCTACGAGCAGTACTTC
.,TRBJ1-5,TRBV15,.,CATSREESVHNQPQHF,TGTGCCACCAGCAGAGAAGAGTCGGTCCATAATCAGCCCCAGCATTTT
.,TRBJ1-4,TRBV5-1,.,CASSLVPPSSTNEKLFF,TGCGCCAGCAGCTTGGTCCCCCCCAGTTCAACTAATGAAAAACTGTTTTTT
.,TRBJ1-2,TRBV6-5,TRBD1,CASSYSPGTGEGYTF,TGTGCCAGCAGTTACTCGCCAGGGACAGGGGAAGGCTACACCTTC
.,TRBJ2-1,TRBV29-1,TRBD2,CSVHAAGGRNEQFF,TGCAGCGTTCACGCAGCGGGGGGGCGAAATGAGCAGTTCTTC
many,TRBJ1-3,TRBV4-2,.,CASSQDVGQGGNTIYF,TGTGCCAGCAGCCAAGATGTGGGCCAGGGTGGAAACACCATATATTTT
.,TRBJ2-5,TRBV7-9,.,CASSLGAQETQYF,TGTGCCAGCAGCCTGGGGGCACAAGAGACCCAGTACTTC
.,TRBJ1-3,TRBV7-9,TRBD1,CASSRRDRGFGNTIYF,TGTGCCAGCAGCCGGCGGGACAGGGGCTTTGGAAACACCATATATTTT
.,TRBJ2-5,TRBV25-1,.,CASRGLGGMGETQYF,TGTGCCAGCAGGGGGCTTGGGGGGATGGGGGAGACCCAGTACTTC
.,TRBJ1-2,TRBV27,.,CASSFKTADNYGYTF,TGTGCCAGCAGTTTTAAGACAGCTGATAACTATGGCTACACCTTC
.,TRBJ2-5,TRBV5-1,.,CASSPRTDKIETQYF,TGCGCCAGCAGCCCTCGGACAGATAAGATTGAGACCCAGTACTTC
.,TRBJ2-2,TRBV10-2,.,CASSEPGLVTGELFF,TGCGCCAGCAGTGAACCAGGGCTGGTGACCGGGGAGCTGTTTTTT
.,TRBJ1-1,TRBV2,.,CASSEGGSATEAFF,TGTGCCAGCAGTGAAGGAGGGTCGGCCACTGAAGCTTTCTTT
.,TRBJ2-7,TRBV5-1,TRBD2,CASSDPGLAGAYEQYF,TGCGCCAGCAGCGACCCGGGACTAGCGGGGGCCTACGAGCAGTACTTC
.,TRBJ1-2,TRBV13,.,CASSLRSSGYTF,TGTGCCAGCAGCTTGAGGAGTAGCGGCTACACCTTC
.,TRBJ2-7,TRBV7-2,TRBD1,CASTNRGPGQSIYEQYF,TGTGCCAGCACCAACCGGGGCCCGGGACAGAGTATCTACGAGCAGTACTTC
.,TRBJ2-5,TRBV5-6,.,CASSLGGGGYQETQYF,TGTGCCAGCAGCTTGGGGGGGGGCGGATACCAAGAGACCCAGTACTTC
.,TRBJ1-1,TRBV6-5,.,CASSPRVGEAFF,TGTGCCAGCAGTCCCAGGGTGGGTGAAGCTTTCTTT
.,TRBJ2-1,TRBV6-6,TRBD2,CASSYGRGAEQFF,TGTGCCAGCAGTTATGGGCGGGGGGCCGAGCAGTTCTTC
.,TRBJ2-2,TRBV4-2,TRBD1,CASSQVRGQGDTGELFF,TGTGCCAGCAGCCAAGTGAGGGGCCAGGGGGACACCGGGGAGCTGTTTTTT
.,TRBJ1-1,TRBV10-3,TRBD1,CAISDRGQANTEAFF,TGTGCCATCAGTGACCGGGGACAGGCGAACACTGAAGCTTTCTTT
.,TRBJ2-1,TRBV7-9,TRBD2,CASSASAGGRGEQFF,TGTGCCAGCAGCGCCTCAGCGGGGGGGAGGGGTGAGCAGTTCTTC
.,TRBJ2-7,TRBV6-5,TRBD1,CASKGAGSWEQYF,TGTGCCAGCAAGGGGGCTGGTTCTTGGGAGCAGTACTTC